Each of the 19 T cell receptor beta chains below was sequenced from the same sample in a study of graft-versus-host responses after intestinal transplantation. Here immunoSEQ multiplex PCR was the method, and the copy in TCRdb shows in-frame clones only, minus some. The sample lists tens of thousands of clones, roughly 93% occurring once. Specimen: PBMCs, collected around 790 days after a first intestinal transplant, on the day of a second. Receptors originate from a human patient who received an intestinal transplant, so some T cells may come from the graft donor.

Worth noting for this clone: Germline and junction disagree at one end, which may indicate a read error. The chain joins TRBV5-1 to TRBJ2-7, with TRBD2 identical over 9 bases. CDR1 and CDR2 (germline): SGHRS, YFSETQ. The CDR3 sequence is 14 residues long. The CDR3 region is CASRLGLATNEQYF. In DNA, the CDR3 is TGCGCCAGCAGGTTGGGACTAGCCACGAACGAGCAGTACTTC.

The J gene is TRBJ2-5, the V gene TRBV10-3, with D possibly being TRBD2 (5 bases). The CDR3 is made up of 18 amino acids. The V and J ends lost 3 bases and 1 base respectively, with 21 bases between them. In germline, CDR1 is ENHRY, CDR2 SYGVKD. For the CDR3, the DNA is TGTGCCATCAGTGAACCCCCATTCAAGCGGCAGCTCCAAGAGACCCAGTACTTC. Protein: CAISEPPFKRQLQETQYF.

The chain is built from TRBV6-5 and TRBJ2-1, with 9 positions matching TRBD2. Looked up from germline, CDR1 is MNHEY and CDR2 is SVGAGI. The CDR3 covers 13 residues. The V gene end was trimmed by 5 bases and the J gene end by 15 bases; junction bases not matched to a gene: 11. This CDR3 reads CASSREVASGMFF. CDR3 coding DNA: TGTGCCAGCAGTCGGGAGGTTGCTAGCGGGATGTTCTTC.

The J gene is TRBJ1-2, the V gene TRBV7-9; TRBD1 matches at 9 bases. The V gene end was trimmed by 3 bases and the J gene end by 5 bases; junction bases not matched to a gene: 7. This CDR3 is 15 amino acids long. The germline V gene encodes CDR1 SEHNR and CDR2 FQNEAQ (reference sequence). The CDR3 spells CASSLLRDRAYGYTF. The CDR3 region has the DNA TGTGCCAGCAGCTTGCTTAGGGACAGGGCGTATGGCTACACCTTC.

The chain uses TRBV6-5 and TRBJ1-1; 7 bases match TRBD1. V lost 7 bases and J lost 1; bases outside the gene matches: 3. CDR1 and CDR2 from the germline V gene are MNHEY and SVGAGI. This CDR3 has 13 residues. The CDR3 is CASTGTANTEAFF. DNA of the CDR3: TGTGCCAGCACCGGGACAGCGAACACTGAAGCTTTCTTT.

V is TRBV2 and J is TRBJ1-2, with D unclear. In germline, CDR1 is SNHLY, CDR2 FYNNEI. CDR3 length: 13 residues. V lost 7 bases and J 6 bases, leaving 15 bases between the germline ends. This chain's CDR3 is CASTRATLDGYTF. In nucleotides, the CDR3 is TGTGCCAGCACTAGGGCAACTTTGGATGGCTACACCTTC.

The CDR3 nucleotides are TGCGCCAGCAGCCAAGAGGAGAGATCGGGGTTGAACACCGGGGAGCTGTTTTTT. Its translation is CASSQEERSGLNTGELFF. The chain uses TRBV4-1 and TRBJ2-2; perhaps TRBD2 as D (5 bases). The CDR3 has 18 amino acids. V was cut by 0 bases and J by 1 base, with 15 bases left in between. Germline CDR1 and CDR2: MGHRA and YSYEKL.

This chain uses TRBV5-6 with TRBJ2-5, with 7 bases that match TRBD1. This CDR3 contains 16 residues. Per the germline V gene, CDR1 is SGHDT and CDR2 is YYEEEE. Trimming cost V 0 bases and J 0 bases; bases outside gene matches: 5. CDR3 in DNA: TGTGCCAGCAGCTTGGTCATACAGGGGCACCAAGAGACCCAGTACTTC. Residues: CASSLVIQGHQETQYF.

V and J are TRBV9 and TRBJ2-7, with D perhaps being TRBD1 or TRBD2 (5 bases each). This CDR3 region has 13 residues. V lost 4 bases and J 6 bases, leaving 14 bases between the germline ends. Germline V lookup: CDR1 SGDLS, CDR2 YYNGEE. CDR3 sequence: CASSPHGDGEQYF. CDR3 nucleotide sequence: TGTGCCAGCAGCCCCCACGGGGACGGCGAGCAGTACTTC.

The chain employs TRBV30 and TRBJ1-5; 7 nucleotides align to TRBD1. Germline V gene lookup returns CDR1 GTSNPN and CDR2 SVGIG (reference sequence). The trim removed 4 bases at V and 6 bases at J, leaving 9 bases unmatched. This CDR3 comprises 14 residues. CDR3 DNA sequence: TGTGCCTGGATGGAGACAGGGTCGGGTCAGCCCCAGCATTTT. This translates into CAWMETGSGQPQHF.

In the case of this clone: The same CDR3 can be traced to other DNA sequences in this sample. This chain links TRBV7-9 with TRBJ1-4; D might be TRBD1 (5 bases). V lost 4 bases and J 6 bases, leaving 18 bases between the germline ends. Germline values: CDR1 SEHNR, CDR2 FQNEAQ (reference sequence). The CDR3 contains 16 residues. The DNA of the CDR3 is TGTGCCAGCAGCTGGTCCGGGACCAGTCTTTATGAAAAACTGTTTTTT. As protein: CASSWSGTSLYEKLFF. Using reference TRBV7-9 and TRBJ1-4 for the parts outside the CDR3, the full variable domain is DTGVSQNPRHKITKRGQNVTFRCDPISEHNRLYWYRQTLGQGPEFLTYFQNEAQLEKSRLLSDRFSAERPKGSFSTLEIQRTEQGDSAMYLCASSWSGTSLYEKLFFGSGTQLSVL.

The V call is TRBV18, the J call TRBJ2-3; a possible D gene is TRBD1 (5 bases). Germline values: CDR1 KGHSH, CDR2 LQKENI. Trimming cost V 3 bases and J 1 base, with 14 bases left between them. The CDR3 spans 16 residues. The CDR3 bases are TGTGCCAGCTCACCTTTTGGGGCGAGTGGCACAGATACGCAGTATTTT. Protein sequence: CASSPFGASGTDTQYF.

The chain recombines TRBV19 with TRBJ2-2; 8 positions agree with TRBD1. V dropped 2 bases and J dropped 3; count of bases not matched to a gene: 2. The CDR3 is 15 amino acids. The V gene's germline CDR1 is LNHDA and CDR2 SQIVND (reference sequence). Here the CDR3 DNA reads TGTGCCAGTAGTATACTGGACAGGGACACCGGGGAGCTGTTTTTT. This sequence encodes CASSILDRDTGELFF.

J is TRBJ2-3 and V is TRBV6-1; 9 bases are shared with TRBD2. V was clipped by 5 bases and J by 5 bases; unmatched bases: 8. The germline CDR1 and CDR2 sequences are MNHNS and SASEGT. The CDR3 covers 15 residues. The CDR3: CASSRIAGEGDTQYF. CDR3 nucleotide sequence: TGTGCCAGCAGTCGTATAGCGGGAGAGGGAGATACGCAGTATTTT.

The chain joins TRBV11-3 to TRBJ2-5, with a possible D match to TRBD2 (5 bases). V dropped 3 bases and J dropped 0 bases, with 8 bases sitting between them. Germline values: CDR1 SGHNT, CDR2 YENEEA. CDR3 length: 14 amino acids. The CDR3 protein is CASSLSGNQETQYF. The CDR3 DNA follows: TGTGCCAGCAGCTTGTCGGGGAACCAAGAGACCCAGTACTTC.

The V call is TRBV11-2, the J call TRBJ2-7; tentative D call: TRBD1 (7 bases). V gave up 5 bases and J gave up 2 bases, with 16 bases separating them. CDR3 length: 15 residues. The V gene's germline CDR1 is SGHAT and CDR2 FQNNGV. CDR3 sequence (DNA): TGTGCCAGCAGCGATCCGGGACAGCGGGCCTACGAGCAGTACTTC. Translation gives CASSDPGQRAYEQYF.

The chain joins TRBV5-1 to TRBJ2-5, with 9 bases aligning to TRBD2. The CDR3 contains 14 residues. The germline CDR1 and CDR2 sequences are SGHRS and YFSETQ. V was clipped by 5 bases and J by 5 bases; unmatched bases: 7. CDR3 residues: CASSRSGGAETQYF. CDR3 DNA sequence: TGCGCCAGCAGTCGTAGCGGGGGCGCGGAGACCCAGTACTTC.

The chain has TRBV9 and TRBJ2-7, with 7 bases fitting TRBD1. J lost 4 bases, V lost 3 bases, and 13 bases had no gene match. Germline values: CDR1 SGDLS, CDR2 YYNGEE. The CDR3 totals 16 residues. The chain's CDR3 is CASSARDTGVVYEQYF. The CDR3, as DNA: TGTGCCAGCAGCGCCCGCGACACAGGGGTCGTGTACGAGCAGTACTTC.

V is TRBV5-3 and J is TRBJ2-1; D possibly corresponds to TRBD1 (5 bases). TRBV5-3 is given ORF status, its function remaining uncertain. This CDR3 comprises 14 residues. Trimming removed 5 bases from V and 7 bases from J, with 16 bases in between. CDR3 in amino acids: CARRGPYCLNEQFF. The CDR3, as DNA: TGTGCCAGAAGGGGGCCTTATTGTTTGAATGAGCAGTTCTTC.